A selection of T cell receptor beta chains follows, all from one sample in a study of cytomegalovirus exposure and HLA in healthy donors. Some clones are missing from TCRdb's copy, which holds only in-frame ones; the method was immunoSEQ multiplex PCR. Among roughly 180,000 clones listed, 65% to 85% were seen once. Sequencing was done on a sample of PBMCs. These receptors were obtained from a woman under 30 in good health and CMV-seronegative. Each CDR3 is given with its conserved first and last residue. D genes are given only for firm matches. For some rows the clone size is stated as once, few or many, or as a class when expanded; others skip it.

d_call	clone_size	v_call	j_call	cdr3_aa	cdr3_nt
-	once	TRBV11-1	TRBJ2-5	CASSTGFTKETQYF	TGTGCCAGCAGCACAGGGTTTACAAAAGAGACCCAGTACTTC
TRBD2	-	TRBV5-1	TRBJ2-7	CASSLLSGRDYEQYF	TGCGCCAGCAGCTTGCTAAGCGGGAGAGACTACGAGCAGTACTTC
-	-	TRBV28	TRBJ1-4	CASSFGGVQKLFF	TGTGCCAGCAGTTTCGGAGGGGTCCAAAAACTGTTTTTT
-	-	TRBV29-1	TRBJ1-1	CSVVDSPASPEAFF	TGCAGCGTAGTCGACAGCCCCGCTTCCCCTGAAGCTTTCTTT
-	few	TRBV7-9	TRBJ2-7	CASSLAQGDEQYF	TGTGCCAGCAGCTTAGCACAAGGGGACGAGCAGTACTTC
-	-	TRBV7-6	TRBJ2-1	CATGRFLLDEQFF	TGTGCCACGGGGAGATTCCTCCTCGATGAGCAGTTCTTC
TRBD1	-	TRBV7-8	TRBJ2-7	CASSFDRVHEQYF	TGTGCCAGCAGCTTTGACAGGGTCCACGAGCAGTACTTC
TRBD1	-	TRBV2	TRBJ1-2	CASKAGGLGYTF	TGTGCCAGCAAGGCAGGGGGCCTCGGCTACACCTTC
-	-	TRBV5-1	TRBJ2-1	CASSFQGRSPYNEQFF	TGCGCCAGCAGCTTTCAGGGAAGGAGTCCCTACAATGAGCAGTTCTTC
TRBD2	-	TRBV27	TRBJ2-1	CASRILAGSRDEQFF	TGTGCCAGCAGAATACTAGCGGGCTCCCGCGATGAGCAGTTCTTC
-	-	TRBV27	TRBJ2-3	CASSFQDSTDTQYF	TGTGCCAGCAGTTTTCAGGATTCCACAGATACGCAGTATTTT
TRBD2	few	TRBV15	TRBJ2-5	CATSSRAGDGETQYF	TGTGCCACCAGCTCTCGGGCGGGAGACGGGGAGACCCAGTACTTC
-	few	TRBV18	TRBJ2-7	CASSPRDASYEQYF	TGTGCCAGCTCACCGCGGGACGCCTCCTACGAGCAGTACTTC
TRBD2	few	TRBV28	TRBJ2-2	CASSLPSGRHTGELFF	TGTGCCAGCAGTTTACCTAGCGGGAGGCACACCGGGGAGCTGTTTTTT
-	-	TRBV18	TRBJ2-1	CASSPPGGAYNEQFF	TGTGCCAGCTCACCACCAGGCGGGGCCTACAATGAGCAGTTCTTC
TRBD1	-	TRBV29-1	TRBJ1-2	CSVVRDSGYGYTF	TGCAGCGTTGTGCGGGACAGCGGCTATGGCTACACCTTC
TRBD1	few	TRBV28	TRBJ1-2	CASSSDRGHYGYTF	TGTGCCAGCAGTTCAGACAGGGGGCACTATGGCTACACCTTC
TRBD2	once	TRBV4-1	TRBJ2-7	CASSLSVREAAYEQYF	TGCGCCAGCAGCCTAAGCGTCCGGGAGGCAGCCTACGAGCAGTACTTC
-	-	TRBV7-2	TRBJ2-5	CASSHSGDPRTQYF	TGTGCCAGCAGCCATTCGGGGGACCCCAGGACCCAGTACTTC
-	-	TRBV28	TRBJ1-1	CASRLGRVANTEAFF	TGTGCCAGCAGACTAGGGAGGGTCGCGAACACTGAAGCTTTCTTT